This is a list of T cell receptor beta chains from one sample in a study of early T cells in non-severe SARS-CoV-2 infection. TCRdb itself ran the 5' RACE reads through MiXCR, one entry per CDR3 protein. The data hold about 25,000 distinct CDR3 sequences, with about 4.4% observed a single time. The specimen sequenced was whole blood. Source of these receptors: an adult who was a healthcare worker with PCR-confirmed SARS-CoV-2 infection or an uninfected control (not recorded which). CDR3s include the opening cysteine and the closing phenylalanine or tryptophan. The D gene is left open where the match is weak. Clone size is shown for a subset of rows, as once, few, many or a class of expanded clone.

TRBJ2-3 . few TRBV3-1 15 CASSGQIGVADTQYF TGTGCCAGCAGCGGACAAATCGGGGTAGCAGATACGCAGTATTTT
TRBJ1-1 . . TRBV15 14 CATSGSLLNTEAFF TGTGCCACCAGCGGAAGTCTACTGAACACTGAAGCTTTCTTT
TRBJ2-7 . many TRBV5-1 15 CASSSIRDTPYEQYF TGCGCCAGCAGCTCAATTCGGGACACCCCCTACGAGCAGTACTTC
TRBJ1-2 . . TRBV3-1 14 CASSHTGSHRGYTF TGTGCCAGCAGCCATACGGGGAGCCACCGGGGCTACACCTTC
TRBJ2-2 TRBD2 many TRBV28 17 CASSLLPRREGTGELFF TGTGCCAGCAGTTTACTCCCGCGGCGGGAGGGCACCGGGGAGCTGTTTTTT
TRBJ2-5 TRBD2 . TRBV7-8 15 CASSLAGTAEETQYF TGTGCCAGCAGCCTAGCGGGGACAGCAGAAGAGACCCAGTACTTC
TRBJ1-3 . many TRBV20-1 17 CSATKGLPTSSGNTIYF TGCAGTGCGACGAAGGGACTGCCCACCAGCTCTGGAAACACCATATATTTT
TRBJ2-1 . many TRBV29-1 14 CSVRQDPGGNEQFF TGCAGCGTTCGTCAGGATCCAGGGGGGAATGAGCAGTTCTTC
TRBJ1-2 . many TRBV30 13 CAWRRGRNYGYTF TGTGCCTGGAGAAGGGGCCGGAACTATGGCTACACCTTC
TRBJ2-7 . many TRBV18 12 CASSRDTYEQYF TGTGCCAGCTCAAGGGACACCTACGAGCAGTACTTC
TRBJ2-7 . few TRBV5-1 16 CASSTRPGRDSYEQYF TGCGCCAGCAGCACCAGGCCCGGGCGCGACTCCTACGAGCAGTACTTC
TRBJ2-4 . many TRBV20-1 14 CSAQTAQPKNIQYF TGCAGTGCTCAAACGGCACAGCCCAAAAACATTCAGTACTTC
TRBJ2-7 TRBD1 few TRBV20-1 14 CSAYRTGTVYEQYF TGCAGTGCTTATCGAACCGGGACAGTCTACGAGCAGTACTTC
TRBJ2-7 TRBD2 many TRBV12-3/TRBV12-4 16 CASRPGTSVSSYEQYF TGTGCCAGCAGACCCGGGACTAGCGTTTCCTCCTACGAGCAGTACTTC
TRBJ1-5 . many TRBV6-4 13 CATPSGSNQPQHF TGTGCCACCCCGTCAGGCAGCAATCAGCCCCAGCATTTT
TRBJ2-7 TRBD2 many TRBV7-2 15 CASSLGSGGKNEQYF TGTGCCAGCAGCTTAGGCAGCGGGGGGAAGAACGAGCAGTACTTC
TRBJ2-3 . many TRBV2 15 CASTLTFTSTDTQYF TGTGCCAGCACCCTGACATTTACTAGCACAGATACGCAGTATTTT
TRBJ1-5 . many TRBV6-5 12 CASSFRGEPQHF TGTGCCAGCAGTTTCAGGGGCGAACCCCAGCATTTT
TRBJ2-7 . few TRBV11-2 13 CASSLEPTYEQYF TGTGCCAGCAGCTTAGAGCCCACCTACGAGCAGTACTTC
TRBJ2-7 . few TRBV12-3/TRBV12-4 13 CASSFSGGGEQYF TGTGCCAGCAGTTTTTCCGGGGGCGGCGAGCAGTACTTC
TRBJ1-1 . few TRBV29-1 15 CSVSSGWGMNTEAFF TGCAGCGTTTCTTCAGGGTGGGGGATGAACACTGAAGCTTTCTTT
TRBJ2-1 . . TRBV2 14 CASSPMNPYNEQFF TGTGCCAGCAGCCCTATGAACCCCTACAATGAGCAGTTCTTC
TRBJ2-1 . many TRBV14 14 CASSLRSIYNEQFF TGTGCCAGCAGCTTAAGGAGTATTTACAATGAGCAGTTCTTC
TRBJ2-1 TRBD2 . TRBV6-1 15 CASRKLAGVTDEQFF TGTGCCAGCAGGAAACTAGCGGGGGTCACGGATGAGCAGTTCTTC